This T cell receptor (beta chain) was captured in a study of shared clonotypes between healthy human individuals (TCRdb year 2020). Looking at the study overall: The cohort included a few men and a couple of women between 18 and 49 years of age. Libraries were prepared and TCR repertoires were sequenced by different laboratories using diverse techniques, in order to increase sequencing depth and limit assay-specific biases. Between about 0.8 and 8.9 billion PBMCs per donor were obtained by leukapheresis. The study deeply sequenced blood TCR repertoires of about five healthy adults to estimate repertoire size and the extent of clonotype sharing between individuals. Per donor, three plates each were used for CD4 naive and CD4 memory, two for CD8 naive, and one for CD8 memory.

Using the deep immunoSEQ assay, multiplex PCR amplified TCR CDR3 regions from genomic DNA. For each cell subset, the extracted genomic DNA was distributed evenly across all wells of several immunoSEQ 96-well plates, and each plate served as one replicate. Each replicate PCR for sorted subsets received roughly 200 ng genomic DNA, equal to roughly 33,000 T cell genomes. Purified libraries were quantified with a Qubit 3.0 fluorometer, sized on a Bioanalyzer 2100, and re-quantified with the KAPA Library Quantification kit. Every immunoSEQ 96-well plate was sequenced on a separate single-read 150-cycle Illumina NextSeq 550 flow cell. The study's own analysis went as follows. Because only junctional sequences without quality scores were contained in the immunoSEQ output, filtering matching that applied to full-length reads could not be performed. To assign V/J genes and CDR3, sequences were annotated using PyIR, a Python wrapper for IgBLAST v1.9, with IMGT germline references. Reads were filtered out if the reads had weak V/J assignments (E-value above 1e-6), no CDR3, stop codons, out-of-frame junctions, or ambiguous translated residues. V3J clonotypes were defined as sequences sharing an identical inferred V gene, J gene, and CDR3 amino acid sequence. To compute the percentage overlap between repertoires, the number of shared unique clonotypes was divided by the size of the smaller repertoire. Repertoire richness was assessed with RTK rarefaction, the Chao1 estimator, and Recon v2.1 estimates of unobserved clonotypes. Generation probabilities for all TCRbeta clonotypes obtained by the gDNA method from a handful of donors were computed using OLGA. TCRdb retrieved this table from immuneACCESS and kept in-frame rearrangements only. Not all clones are present; in checked studies, unresolved V genes account for under half, and no reason is known for the remainder. The DNA was the basis for D and trimming; V, J and clone size are from that table. For this sample there are around 2,000,000 clones; roughly 94% appear just once. The top ten constitute 0.95% to 1.5% of the sample.

Results and caveats for the whole study, not just this receptor: Compared with non-shared clonotypes, clonotypes shared by all four sorted-subset donors had higher generation probabilities. The small number of donors limited the genetic and exposure-history diversity represented. Sampling was limited to blood, and TCR repertoires in tissue likely differ from TCR repertoires in blood. Pairwise subsampling indicated that sequencing depth was expected to affect the degree of clonotype sharing among donors. Naive subsets generally had larger estimated clonotype richness than memory subsets. Incomplete sequencing was indicated by rarefaction of sorted-subset datasets, despite the large sequencing depth. Across a handful of donors, around 5.4% of naive CD4, roughly 3.5% of naive CD8, 2.3% of memory CD4, and 0.4% of memory CD8 clonotypes were shared.

For the CD8 naive samples, CD45RO-negative cells were positively selected for CCR7, yielding a CD45RA+CCR7+ population from which TemRA cells were excluded. Donors were healthy HIV-negative adults with no recently reported acute infections or vaccinations. Every donor was a Caucasian adult residing in Nashville, Tennessee, USA. Blood was obtained by leukapheresis, after which PBMCs were separated by Ficoll-Histopaque density gradient centrifugation and cryopreserved in liquid nitrogen vapor phase. Analytical flow cytometry was used to check the purity and quantity of each magnetically sorted T cell population. Each sorted fraction had its genomic DNA isolated and then quantified by UV absorbance on a Nanodrop 2000c. On this clone: What antigen it recognizes has not been identified. The input lacks base qualities; no much larger clone sits a single base away.

From a lookup of the germline V gene (reference sequence), CDR1 and CDR2 are GTSNPN and SVGIG. There are 15 amino acids in the CDR3, from cysteine to phenylalanine inclusive. This entry keeps only the CDR3 DNA: 45 bases, framed from base 1. Trimming removed 0 bases from V and 2 bases from J, leaving 8 bases between the germline ends. Rearrangement joined TRBV30 to TRBJ2-6; the D match is possibly TRBD1 or TRBD2, with 5 bases aligned in each. This sequence was found in a man younger than 35 in good health. The specimen sequenced was naive CD8+ T cells sorted from blood. The cell subset or site label on this specimen signifies: CD45RA+CCR7+. Here the CDR3 is given as CAWSVLGAGANVLTF. In nucleotides, the sequence is TGTGCCTGGAGTGTATTGGGGGCTGGGGCCAACGTCCTGACTTTC.